One and the same sample provided the 23 T cell receptor beta chains below, sequenced in a study of spatial heterogeneity in lung cancer. Time point: blood at routine non-recurrence follow-up after resection. TCRdb reprocessed the 5' RACE reads with MiXCR, giving one entry per CDR3 protein. This sample carries 110,000 or so distinct CDR3 sequences, 11% of them seen once, and the ten largest clones take less than 25%. Sequenced here: PBMCs, sampled at follow-up. These receptors came from a female donor with early-stage non-small cell lung cancer.

This clonotype was detected a few times. This rearrangement joins TRBV9 to TRBJ2-1; 7 nucleotides line up with TRBD2. Germline assignment: CDR1 SGDLS and CDR2 YYNGEE. The CDR3 covers 15 residues. J lost 8 bases, V lost 4 bases, and 12 bases had no gene match. CDR3: CASSSQAGSFDEQFF. Here the CDR3 DNA reads TGTGCCAGCAGCTCACAAGCGGGGAGTTTCGATGAGCAGTTCTTC.

This clonotype occurred a few times. The rearrangement joins TRBV9 to TRBJ2-2; 7 nucleotides match TRBD1. CDR1 SGDLS and CDR2 YYNGEE come from the germline V gene. The CDR3 sequence is 15 residues long. J was trimmed by 0 bases and V by 2 bases; bases with no gene match: 1. CDR3 residues: CASSVQGANTGELFF. As DNA, the CDR3 is TGTGCCAGCAGCGTTCAGGGGGCGAACACCGGGGAGCTGTTTTTT.

V and J are TRBV10-3 and TRBJ2-3, with TRBD2 identical over 9 bases. Germline V gene sequence: CDR1 ENHRY, CDR2 SYGVKD. The CDR3 length is 17 residues. V shed 5 bases and J 3 bases; nucleotides not matched to a gene: 12. The CDR3 nucleotides read TGTGCCATCAGTTTGAGCAATAGCGGGAGCTCGACAGATACGCAGTATTTT. Encoded protein: CAISLSNSGSSTDTQYF.

This clonotype was recorded at least ten times. The chain recombines TRBV29-1 with TRBJ2-1; no clear D gene. The germline V and J ends were trimmed by 5 bases and 3 bases, with 14 bases remaining between them. The CDR3 sequence is 14 residues long. Germline-derived CDR1 and CDR2 are SQVTM and ANQGSEA. CDR3 region: CSVSGYPFYNEQFF. The DNA for the CDR3 is TGCAGCGTTTCTGGGTACCCCTTCTACAATGAGCAGTTCTTC.

The chain uses TRBV7-9 and TRBJ2-2, with 9 bases fitting TRBD2. The V gene's germline CDR1 is SEHNR and CDR2 FQNEAQ (reference sequence). The CDR3 has 18 residues. Unmatched junction bases numbered 7, after V lost 1 base and J lost 1 base. DNA for the CDR3: TGTGCCAGCAGCTTAGTTAACCTAGCGGGAAAGAACACCGGGGAGCTGTTTTTT. Amino acids: CASSLVNLAGKNTGELFF.

This clonotype was picked up many times. This chain connects TRBV29-1 to TRBJ1-1; TRBD1 might be the D (6 bases). CDR1 and CDR2 from the germline V gene are SQVTM and ANQGSEA. V gave up 2 bases and J gave up 2 bases, with 9 bases separating them. The CDR3 contains 13 residues. CDR3 sequence reads: CSVERQENTEAFF. The CDR3 bases are TGCAGCGTTGAAAGACAGGAAAACACTGAAGCTTTCTTT.

The V call is TRBV6-6, the J call TRBJ1-2, with D hard to call. The CDR3 runs 13 residues. Trimming cost V 4 bases and J 4 bases, with 10 bases left between them. CDR1 and CDR2 (germline): MNHNY, SVGAGI (reference sequence). CDR3 DNA sequence: TGTGCCAGCAGTTCCCCGGGCGCCTATGGCTACACCTTC. Translating gives CASSSPGAYGYTF.

J is TRBJ1-6 and V is TRBV27; no definite D call. The CDR3 is made up of 13 amino acids. The V and J ends lost 6 bases and 0 bases respectively, with 3 bases between them. The germline CDR1 and CDR2 sequences are MNHEY and SMNVEV (reference sequence). CDR3: CASRSSYNSPLHF. CDR3 bases: TGTGCCAGCAGGAGCTCCTATAATTCACCCCTCCACTTT.

The chain uses TRBV12-3 or TRBV12-4 and TRBJ2-2; D remains unclear. This CDR3 comprises 14 residues. Trimming removed 3 bases at V and 5 bases at J, with 10 bases between. The CDR3 bases are TGTGCCAGCAGTTTCCGGACGGCAACCGGGGAGCTGTTTTTT. It yields the protein CASSFRTATGELFF.

This clonotype was detected a few times. The chain recombines TRBV20-1 with TRBJ1-2; a weak D match, TRBD1 (5 bases). The V and J ends lost 1 base and 3 bases respectively, with 12 bases between them. CDR1 is DFQATT, CDR2 SNEGSKA, per germline (reference sequence). The length of the CDR3 is 14 residues. DNA for the CDR3: TGCAGTGCTAGAGGATCCGGGACGCACTATGGCTACACCTTC. It codes for CSARGSGTHYGYTF.

This clonotype was counted many times. V is TRBV20-1 and J is TRBJ2-7; D is possibly TRBD1 (7 bases). Germline loops: CDR1 DFQATT, CDR2 SNEGSKA (reference sequence). The V gene lost 0 bases and the J gene lost 2 bases, with 11 bases spanning the gap. The CDR3 is made up of 14 amino acids. CDR3 DNA: TGCAGTGCTAGAGACGTCAGGGGGGCCTACGAGCAGTACTTC. Amino acid sequence: CSARDVRGAYEQYF.

The chain recombines TRBV28 with TRBJ2-5, with 8 bases aligning to TRBD1. The germline gives CDR1 MDHEN, CDR2 SYDVKM. The CDR3 is 13 residues long. Trimming took 6 bases from V and 4 from J; bases not matched to a gene: 4. The CDR3 spells CASSSGQGETQYF. The DNA for the CDR3 is TGTGCCAGCAGCTCAGGACAGGGAGAGACCCAGTACTTC.

This clonotype was found many times. J is TRBJ2-1 and V is TRBV6-1, with D unresolved. V lost 6 bases to trimming and J lost 6 bases, with 15 bases between them. The CDR3 runs 14 residues. Germline V gene sequence: CDR1 MNHNS, CDR2 SASEGT. In nucleotides, the CDR3 is TGTGCCAGCAGCCCGTTCGTGGGGTTCAATGAGCAGTTCTTC. Translation gives CASSPFVGFNEQFF.

This clonotype occurred many times. The rearrangement joins TRBV3-1 to TRBJ2-1, with D hard to call. CDR1 is LGHDT and CDR2 is YNNKEL in the germline V gene (reference sequence). The CDR3 covers 13 residues. Between the trimmed V and J ends, which lost 4 bases and 4 bases, there was a span of 8 bases. CDR3 in DNA: TGTGCCAGCAGCCGAGGCCATTACAATGAGCAGTTCTTC. It translates to CASSRGHYNEQFF.

With respect to this clonotype: The junction departs from germline at one end; a sequencing error may be responsible. The CDR3 nucleotides are TGTGCCAACAGTCCTCGACAGGTCCTCCTCTATGGCTACACCTTC. Encoded protein: CANSPRQVLLYGYTF. The chain is built from TRBV27 and TRBJ1-2, with D perhaps matching TRBD1 (6 bases). Germline-derived CDR1 and CDR2 are MNHEY and SMNVEV (reference sequence). The CDR3 contains 15 residues.

The V gene is TRBV11-2, the J gene TRBJ1-6; D is possibly TRBD1 (6 bases). Germline-derived CDR1 and CDR2 are SGHAT and FQNNGV. CDR3 length equals 14 residues. V was trimmed by 0 bases and J by 10 bases, leaving 10 bases between them. Written as DNA, the CDR3 is TGTGCCAGCAGCTTAGAACAGGGAAGGTCACCCCTCCACTTT. Protein sequence: CASSLEQGRSPLHF.

The chain combines TRBV30 with TRBJ2-7, with TRBD1 as a possible D gene (5 bases). CDR1 is GTSNPN and CDR2 is SVGIG in the germline V gene (reference sequence). Trimming removed 0 bases at V and 2 bases at J, with 14 bases between. The CDR3 length is 15 residues. CDR3 coding DNA: TGTGCCTGGAGTGTTTACTCAGGGTATCCCTACGAGCAGTACTTC. Amino acids: CAWSVYSGYPYEQYF.

This chain joins TRBV11-2 and TRBJ1-5; D gene uncertain. The CDR3 sequence is 13 residues long. With 3 bases removed from V and 4 bases from J, the gap between germline ends came to 7 bases. From germline, CDR1 is SGHAT and CDR2 FQNNGV. CDR3 DNA: TGTGCCAGCAGCTTGTCCGAGAATCAGCCCCAGCATTTT. It yields the protein CASSLSENQPQHF. The variable domain in full, completed from reference TRBV11-2 and TRBJ1-5, reads EAGVAQSPRYKIIEKRQSVAFWCNPISGHATLYWYQQILGQGPKLLIQFQNNGVVDDSQLPKDRFSAERLKGVDSTLKIQPAKLEDSAVYLCASSLSENQPQHFGDGTRLSIL.

This clonotype has only a few counts. The rearrangement uses TRBV20-1 and TRBJ2-5, with TRBD2 matching 11 bases. The J segment lost 1 base and the V segment lost 3 bases, leaving 10 bases of the junction unmatched. The length of the CDR3 is 17 residues. Germline V lookup: CDR1 DFQATT, CDR2 SNEGSKA (reference sequence). This chain's CDR3 is CSASFSRLAGLQETQYF. CDR3 in DNA: TGCAGTGCTAGCTTCTCTCGACTAGCGGGGCTCCAAGAGACCCAGTACTTC.

This clonotype was detected only a few times. The rearrangement links TRBV27 to TRBJ1-4, with D possibly being TRBD1 (5 bases). Trimming took off 8 bases at V and 7 bases at J, with 17 bases between the two ends. The CDR3 spans 14 residues. Germline V lookup: CDR1 MNHEY, CDR2 SMNVEV (reference sequence). In nucleotides, the CDR3 is TGTGCCAGCGCCATGGGGCGATCGGGTGAAAAACTGTTTTTT. The encoded protein is CASAMGRSGEKLFF. Full variable domain (rest looked up from reference TRBV27 and TRBJ1-4): EAQVTQNPRYLITVTGKKLTVTCSQNMNHEYMSWYRQDPGLGLRQIYYSMNVEVTDKGDVPEGYKVSRKEKRNFPLILESPSPNQTSLYFCASAMGRSGEKLFFGSGTQLSVL.

This clonotype appeared a few times. The chain combines TRBV28 with TRBJ2-7; 7 bases are shared with TRBD2. Looked up from germline, CDR1 is MDHEN and CDR2 is SYDVKM. The junction had 7 bases not matched to a gene; V was cut back by 3 bases and J by 5 bases. The CDR3 runs 14 residues. The CDR3 coding sequence is TGTGCCAGCAGTTTGCGGGAGATAGTCAACGAGCAGTACTTC. This gives the protein CASSLREIVNEQYF.

The genes are TRBV4-2 and TRBJ2-1, with 16 bases aligning to TRBD2. CDR1 and CDR2 (germline): LGHNA, YNFKEQ. The V segment lost 3 bases and the J segment 13 bases; nucleotides outside the gene matches: 9. The CDR3 contains 16 residues. CDR3 DNA: TGTGCCAGCAGCCATCCTAAGGGACTAGCGGGAGGGCCACAGTTCTTC. Translation gives CASSHPKGLAGGPQFF.

This clonotype came up many times. The rearrangement links TRBV5-4 to TRBJ1-1; maybe TRBD1 (6 bases). Deletions cut 0 bases from V and 11 bases from J, with 20 bases between. The germline gives CDR1 SGHNT, CDR2 YYREEE (reference sequence). This CDR3 is built from 15 residues. The CDR3 protein is CASSLGGGQQVRAFF. The DNA of the CDR3 is TGTGCCAGCAGCTTGGGGGGAGGACAGCAAGTGAGGGCTTTCTTT.